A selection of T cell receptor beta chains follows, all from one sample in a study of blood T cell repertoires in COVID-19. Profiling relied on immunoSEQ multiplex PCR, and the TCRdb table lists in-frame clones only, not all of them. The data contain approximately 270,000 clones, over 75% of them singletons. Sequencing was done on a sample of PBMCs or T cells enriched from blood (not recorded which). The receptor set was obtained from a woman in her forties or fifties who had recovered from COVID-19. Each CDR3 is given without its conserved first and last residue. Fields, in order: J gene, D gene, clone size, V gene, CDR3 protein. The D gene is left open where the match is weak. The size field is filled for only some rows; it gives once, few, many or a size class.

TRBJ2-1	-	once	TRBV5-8	ASSFSGPYNEQF
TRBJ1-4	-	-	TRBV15	ATSRDQINEKLF
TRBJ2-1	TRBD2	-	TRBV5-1	ASSLRLAGGHNEQF
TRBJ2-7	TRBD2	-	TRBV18	ASSPRSVVREGLYEQY
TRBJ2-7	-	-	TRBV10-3	AISEGQGYEQY
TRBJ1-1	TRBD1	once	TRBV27	ASSNDGQGHGKAF
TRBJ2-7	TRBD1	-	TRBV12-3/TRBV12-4	ASRDRAHEQY
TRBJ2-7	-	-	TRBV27	ASSLTGIHEQY
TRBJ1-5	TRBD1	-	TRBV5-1	ASSVGQGNNQPQH
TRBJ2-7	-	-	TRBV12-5	ASGLVVVVSGLTHSYEQY
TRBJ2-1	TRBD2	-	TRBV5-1	ASPVLAGEYNEQF
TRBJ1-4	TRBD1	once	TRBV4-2	ASSQDPRAGTGEEKLF
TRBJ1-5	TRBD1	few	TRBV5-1	ASSQGQGDQPQH
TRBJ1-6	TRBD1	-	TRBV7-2	ASSRDRGFGNSPLH
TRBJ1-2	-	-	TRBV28	ASGAGGHGYT